These 25 T cell receptor beta chains came from one sample sequenced in a study of CD8+ T cells in alopecia areata. Extracted from the samples, RNA was reverse transcribed into cDNA to serve as the sequencing template. The repertoire was sequenced with immunoSEQ multiplex PCR; TCRdb's copy has only in-frame clones and lacks some. This table holds about 210,000 clones, more than 30% found once. Treatment described: oral pan-JAK inhibitor, 5-10 mg twice daily. This material consisted of CD4+ T cells sorted from blood, taken at approximately week 30, from a patient treated with tofacitinib. The receptor source for this set is a human donor with alopecia areata.

This clone appeared a few times. This rearrangement joins TRBV6-6 to TRBJ1-1; 8 bases fit TRBD1. Per germline, CDR1 MNHNY and CDR2 SVGAGI (reference sequence). V was clipped by 5 bases and J by 1 base; unmatched bases: 6. The CDR3 length is 15 residues. The CDR3 is CASSDTGTGNTEAFF. DNA for the CDR3: TGTGCCAGCAGTGACACAGGGACAGGGAACACTGAAGCTTTCTTT.

As regards this clone: One junction end disagrees with the germline gene, perhaps due to a read error. The chain joins TRBV13 to TRBJ1-1, with TRBD1 matching over 9 bases. The V gene's germline CDR1 is PRHDT and CDR2 FYEKMQ (reference sequence). CDR3 size: 13 residues. The CDR3 region is CASRYRDRANRAF. In DNA, the CDR3 is TGTGCCAGCAGGTACCGGGACAGGGCGAATAGGGCCTTT.

This clone was found a few times. This chain uses TRBV25-1 with TRBJ2-3; 9 nucleotides agree with TRBD1. The V gene's germline CDR1 is MGHDK and CDR2 SYGVNS. The length of the CDR3 is 17 residues. The junction had 7 bases not matched to a gene; V was cut back by 3 bases and J by 0 bases. The CDR3 DNA sequence: TGTGCCAGCAGTGACGCTGACAGGGGGACTAGCACAGATACGCAGTATTTT. Protein sequence: CASSDADRGTSTDTQYF.

This sequence joins TRBV29-1 and TRBJ1-1, with D possibly matching TRBD1 (6 bases). There are 17 residues in the CDR3. V lost 0 bases to trimming and J lost 0 bases, with 17 bases between them. Germline V CDR1 and CDR2: SQVTM, ANQGSEA. The CDR3 spells CSVEDQGRRGMNTEAFF. The CDR3 DNA reads as TGCAGCGTTGAAGATCAGGGTCGTAGGGGGATGAACACTGAAGCTTTCTTT.

This clone was recorded a few times. At the DNA level, this CDR3 is encoded by other sequences in the same sample as well. The V call is TRBV14, the J call TRBJ1-1; unclear D gene. Trimming pared 1 base from V and 1 base from J, leaving 4 bases between. The germline gives CDR1 SGHDN, CDR2 FVKESK. The CDR3 is made up of 13 amino acids. CDR3 sequence reads: CASSQVRNTEAFF. The CDR3 DNA follows: TGTGCCAGCAGCCAAGTCAGGAACACTGAAGCTTTCTTT. Using reference TRBV14 and TRBJ1-1 for the parts outside the CDR3, the full variable domain is EAGVTQFPSHSVIEKGQTVTLRCDPISGHDNLYWYRRVMGKEIKFLLHFVKESKQDESGMPNNRFLAERTGGTYSTLKVQPAELEDSGVYFCASSQVRNTEAFFGQGTRLTVV.

The rearrangement joins TRBV18 to TRBJ2-7; 8 nucleotides agree with TRBD1. CDR1 and CDR2 (germline): KGHSH, LQKENI. V shed 5 bases, J shed 0 bases, and the junction held 3 bases outside the gene matches. The CDR3 consists of 14 residues. The CDR3 nucleotides are TGTGCCAGCTCAGGCGGGACAGGCTCCTACGAGCAGTACTTC. It translates to CASSGGTGSYEQYF.

The rearrangement uses TRBV5-1 and TRBJ2-7; D ambiguous. Trimming took off 1 base at V and 5 bases at J, with 7 bases between the two ends. Germline CDR1 and CDR2: SGHRS and YFSETQ. This CDR3 spans 12 amino acids. As DNA, the CDR3 is TGCGCCAGCAGCTTGACCCGTCACGAGCAGTACTTC. Translating it yields CASSLTRHEQYF. Combining the CDR3 with reference TRBV5-1 and TRBJ2-7 gives the whole variable domain KAGVTQTPRYLIKTRGQQVTLSCSPISGHRSVSWYQQTPGQGLQFLFEYFSETQRNKGNFPGRFSGRQFSNSRSEMNVSTLELGDSALYLCASSLTRHEQYFGPGTRLTVT.

This clone was detected a few times. This same CDR3 is encoded by further DNA sequences in the sample. V usage is TRBV6-5 and J usage is TRBJ2-7, with D unclear. V was trimmed by 4 bases and J by 6 bases, leaving 10 bases between them. Germline V gene lookup returns CDR1 MNHEY and CDR2 SVGAGI. The CDR3 extends over 12 amino acids. CDR3 residues: CASSSTSGEQYF. The CDR3 DNA is TGTGCCAGCAGTTCCACTTCAGGCGAGCAGTACTTC.

The chain couples TRBV29-1 to TRBJ1-2; 7 positions match TRBD1. The junction had 10 bases not matched to a gene; V was cut back by 5 bases and J by 7 bases. Germline CDR1 reads SQVTM; CDR2 reads ANQGSEA. The CDR3 covers 13 residues. Written as DNA, the CDR3 is TGCAGCGTTTCGAGGGGGCGAGCGGGTGGCTACACCTTC. This encodes CSVSRGRAGGYTF.

V is TRBV9 and J is TRBJ1-2; 8 bases agree with TRBD1. Germline CDR1 and CDR2: SGDLS and YYNGEE. With V trimmed by 4 bases and J by 6 bases, 11 bases remained unmatched. The CDR3 spans 15 residues. CDR3 nucleotide sequence: TGTGCCAGCAGCCCAGAGACAGGGGTGAGGGATGGCTACACCTTC. This encodes CASSPETGVRDGYTF.

This clone has a handful of counts. The rearrangement joins TRBV11-2 to TRBJ2-3; 7 nucleotides line up with TRBD2. After removal of 5 bases from V and 6 bases from J, the junction contained 5 bases not matched to a gene. This CDR3 has 13 amino acids. Looked up from germline, CDR1 is SGHAT and CDR2 is FQNNGV. CDR3 DNA sequence: TGTGCCAGCAGCCAAGAGCGGGGTGATACGCAGTATTTT. Residues: CASSQERGDTQYF.

This clone showed up many times. This chain connects TRBV23-1 to TRBJ2-7; 7 positions match TRBD2. TRBV23-1 is sorted into the ORF group, with uncertain function. Trimming cost V 0 bases and J 3 bases; bases outside gene matches: 8. The CDR3 contains 16 residues. The chain's CDR3 is CASSQSGGKLLYEQYF. Here the CDR3 DNA reads TGCGCCAGCAGTCAATCGGGAGGGAAGCTCCTCTACGAGCAGTACTTC.

The rearrangement links TRBV30 to TRBJ1-5; the D gene is possibly TRBD1 (6 bases). Looked up from germline, CDR1 is GTSNPN and CDR2 is SVGIG (reference sequence). The CDR3 runs to 14 residues. Trimming left V 2 bases short and J 7 bases short, with 15 bases between. CDR3 amino acids: CAWSRAGASQPQHF. In DNA form, the CDR3 reads TGTGCCTGGAGTAGGGCAGGGGCGAGCCAGCCCCAGCATTTT.

This clone was detected a few times. The J gene is TRBJ2-3, the V gene TRBV5-1; 7 positions match TRBD2. With V trimmed by 3 bases and J by 6 bases, 7 bases remained unmatched. Germline lookup yields CDR1 SGHRS and CDR2 YFSETQ. This CDR3 region has 14 residues. Here the CDR3 DNA reads TGCGCCAGCAGCTCGGAGCGGGATTGGGATACGCAGTATTTT. Encoded protein: CASSSERDWDTQYF. The entire variable domain, with the rest obtained from reference TRBV5-1 and TRBJ2-3, is as follows: KAGVTQTPRYLIKTRGQQVTLSCSPISGHRSVSWYQQTPGQGLQFLFEYFSETQRNKGNFPGRFSGRQFSNSRSEMNVSTLELGDSALYLCASSSERDWDTQYFGPGTRLTVL.

There are a few counts of this clone. The chain uses TRBV10-1 and TRBJ2-2; D gene uncertain. V shed 3 bases and J shed 6 bases, with 5 bases lying between them. This CDR3 comprises 12 residues. Per the germline V gene, CDR1 is WNHNN and CDR2 is SYGVQD (reference sequence). CDR3 coding DNA: TGCGCCAGCAGTGATGGGCCCGGGGAGCTGTTTTTT. Translation gives CASSDGPGELFF.

The genes are TRBV6-5 and TRBJ1-4; no clear D gene. Trimming took 0 bases from V and 8 from J, leaving 4 bases between them. The CDR3 is made up of 12 amino acids. CDR1 is MNHEY and CDR2 is SVGAGI in the germline V gene. The CDR3 sequence is CASSYSGEKLFF. Here the CDR3 DNA reads TGTGCCAGCAGTTACTCCGGGGAAAAACTGTTTTTT.

V is TRBV19 and J is TRBJ1-2; D is possibly TRBD1 (6 bases). The length of the CDR3 is 13 residues. Germline lookup yields CDR1 LNHDA and CDR2 SQIVND (reference sequence). Deletions cut 5 bases from V and 2 bases from J, with 9 bases between. The CDR3 is CASSSGQNYGYTF. Here the CDR3 DNA reads TGTGCCAGTAGTTCCGGACAGAACTATGGCTACACCTTC.

This sequence joins TRBV14 and TRBJ2-1; no reliable D call. Germline CDR1 reads SGHDN; CDR2 reads FVKESK. The V gene lost 3 bases and the J gene lost 0 bases, with 12 bases spanning the gap. The CDR3 runs 16 residues. The CDR3 coding sequence is TGTGCCAGCAGCCAGCTTAGGTCCAGCTCCTACAATGAGCAGTTCTTC. Protein sequence: CASSQLRSSSYNEQFF.

The chain combines TRBV10-3 with TRBJ2-7; D tentatively fits TRBD1 or TRBD2 (6 bases each). Trimming left V 7 bases short and J 7 bases short, with 17 bases between. Germline CDR1 is ENHRY and CDR2 is SYGVKD. This CDR3 spans 13 amino acids. The CDR3 DNA is TGTGCCATCACCGGACGGGGGCCGGGGGAGCAGTACTTC. Translated: CAITGRGPGEQYF.

The chain combines TRBV30 with TRBJ1-2, with D maybe TRBD1 (6 bases). The germline V gene has CDR1 GTSNPN and CDR2 SVGIG (reference sequence). The length of the CDR3 is 12 residues. Deletions cut 3 bases from V and 5 bases from J, with 10 bases between. DNA for the CDR3: TGTGCCTGGAGGGACAGAGCTTATGGCTACACCTTC. This sequence encodes CAWRDRAYGYTF.

This clone has only a few counts. The genes are TRBV29-1 and TRBJ2-2; 8 positions agree with TRBD2. V shed 5 bases, J shed 7 bases, and the junction held 6 bases outside the gene matches. The germline V gene has CDR1 SQVTM and CDR2 ANQGSEA. The length of the CDR3 is 13 residues. This CDR3 reads CSVRQAGVGELFF. The CDR3 DNA sequence: TGCAGCGTTCGGCAAGCGGGAGTCGGGGAGCTGTTTTTT.

The genes are TRBV7-9 and TRBJ1-1; perhaps TRBD1 as D (5 bases). Trimming removed 3 bases from V and 7 bases from J, with 12 bases in between. The CDR3 contains 13 residues. CDR1 and CDR2 (germline): SEHNR, FQNEAQ (reference sequence). The CDR3 region has the DNA TGTGCCAGCAGCTTTGGGACCCAGGATGAAGCTTTCTTT. Translation: CASSFGTQDEAFF.

This clone was counted only a few times. V and J are TRBV19 and TRBJ2-3; D gene unclear. Germline CDR1 reads LNHDA; CDR2 reads SQIVND (reference sequence). V was shortened by 5 bases and J by 0 bases, with 15 bases between the two germline ends. This CDR3 contains 16 residues. In nucleotides, the CDR3 is TGTGCCAGTAGTTCCTTGTTCTCGACTAGCACAGATACGCAGTATTTT. Amino acids: CASSSLFSTSTDTQYF.

This clone was detected only a few times. The chain carries TRBV5-6 and TRBJ2-7; D is unclear. The CDR3 has 11 residues. Trimming removed 2 bases from V and 5 bases from J, with 5 bases in between. Germline CDR1 and CDR2: SGHDT and YYEEEE. CDR3 in amino acids: CASSFTHEQYF. The CDR3, as DNA: TGTGCCAGCAGCTTCACCCACGAGCAGTACTTC.

The genes are TRBV7-9 and TRBJ1-1; D is uncertain. The CDR3 has 14 residues. The V end lost 4 bases, the J end lost 1 base, and 10 bases lay between the germline ends. Germline CDR1 reads SEHNR; CDR2 reads FQNEAQ (reference sequence). CDR3 bases: TGTGCCAGCAGCTCCGGTGATGGGAACACTGAAGCTTTCTTT. Its translation is CASSSGDGNTEAFF.